This is a list of T cell receptor beta chains from one sample in a study of long-term antiretroviral therapy in people with HIV. Profiling relied on immunoSEQ multiplex PCR, and the TCRdb table lists in-frame clones only, not all of them. The sample has about 39,000 clones, approximately 89% seen once. The sequencing used unsorted PBMCs, collected 3.1 years after starting antiretroviral therapy. These receptors were taken from a woman between 45 and 65 years old with HIV. Each CDR3 is given with its conserved first and last residue. A D gene is named only where the DNA matches it firmly. For some rows the clone size is stated as once, few or many, or as a class when expanded; others skip it.

cdr3_aa cdr3_nt clone_size v_call d_call j_call
CASSPGQGRGGTEAFF TGCGCCAGCAGTCCGGGACAGGGGAGAGGGGGAACTGAAGCTTTCTTT - TRBV10-1 TRBD1 TRBJ1-1
CAWRGDSNQPQHF TGTGCCTGGAGGGGGGACAGCAATCAGCCCCAGCATTTT - TRBV30 - TRBJ1-5
CASSINGNSPLHF TGTGCCAGTAGTATTAATGGGAATTCACCCCTCCACTTT - TRBV19 - TRBJ1-6
CASRLAGGNTGELFF TGTGCCAGCAGGCTAGCGGGGGGGAACACCGGGGAGCTGTTTTTT - TRBV9 TRBD2 TRBJ2-2
CASSPNSGGNNEQFF TGTGCCAGCAGCCCGAATAGCGGGGGGAACAATGAGCAGTTCTTC - TRBV7-3 TRBD2 TRBJ2-1
CASSLGPESSYEQYF TGCGCCAGCAGCTTGGGGCCGGAAAGCTCCTACGAGCAGTACTTC - TRBV5-1 - TRBJ2-7
CASSSRWREAFF TGTGCCAGCAGCTCCCGGTGGAGAGAAGCTTTCTTT - TRBV5-6 - TRBJ1-1
CASSNPGLAGANEQFF TGTGCCAGCAGCAATCCCGGACTAGCGGGGGCCAATGAGCAGTTCTTC - TRBV7-2 TRBD2 TRBJ2-1
CASRNPGTGEYSPLHF TGTGCCAGTAGGAACCCCGGGACAGGGGAATATTCACCCCTCCACTTT few TRBV19 TRBD1 TRBJ1-6
CASSIAGGRTEAFF TGTGCCAGTAGTATAGCAGGGGGCCGTACTGAAGCTTTCTTT - TRBV19 TRBD1 TRBJ1-1
CASSSGRENTGELFF TGCGCCAGCAGCTCTGGGAGAGAGAACACCGGGGAGCTGTTTTTT - TRBV5-1 - TRBJ2-2
CASSLGRATGTYNEQFF TGTGCCAGCAGCTTAGGGCGGGCGACAGGGACCTACAATGAGCAGTTCTTC - TRBV7-6 TRBD1 TRBJ2-1
CASRQDSSGNTIYF TGCGCCAGCAGACAGGACAGCTCTGGAAACACCATATATTTT few TRBV5-1 - TRBJ1-3
CASSTHRDHIEAFF TGTGCCAGCAGCACCCACCGGGACCACATTGAAGCTTTCTTT - TRBV9 - TRBJ1-1
CASSPSMGVYEQYF TGTGCCAGCTCACCCTCGATGGGGGTATACGAGCAGTACTTC - TRBV18 - TRBJ2-7
CASSELGQGTGELFF TGTGCCAGCAGTGAATTGGGACAAGGCACCGGGGAGCTGTTTTTT - TRBV6-4 - TRBJ2-2
CASSPYVVTVSDNSPLHF TGTGCCAGCTCACCCTACGTCGTGACCGTCTCTGATAATTCACCCCTCCACTTT - TRBV18 - TRBJ1-6
CASSQRQLANYGYTF TGTGCCAGCAGTCAACGACAGTTAGCTAACTATGGCTACACCTTC - TRBV28 - TRBJ1-2
CASSTQDGYEQYF TGTGCCAGCAGCACGCAAGACGGTTACGAGCAGTACTTC - TRBV7-8 - TRBJ2-7
CAISVLGTGAYGYTF TGTGCCATCAGTGTCCTCGGGACAGGTGCATATGGCTACACCTTC - TRBV10-3 TRBD1 TRBJ1-2
CASSLEGESGAFF TGTGCCAGCAGCTTAGAAGGGGAGTCGGGAGCTTTCTTT - TRBV7-9 - TRBJ1-1
CASSPGSNQPQHF TGTGCCAGCAGCCCTGGAAGCAATCAGCCCCAGCATTTT - TRBV7-3 - TRBJ1-5
CSVRTGVSSTDTQYF TGCAGCGTCCGAACAGGAGTATCTAGCACAGATACGCAGTATTTT - TRBV29-1 - TRBJ2-3
CAWAGTSAYNEQFF TGTGCCTGGGCCGGGACTAGCGCGTACAATGAGCAGTTCTTC once TRBV30 TRBD2 TRBJ2-1
CASSLGGTYSQETQYF TGTGCCAGCAGCTTGGGGGGGACTTATTCTCAAGAGACCCAGTACTTC - TRBV5-5 - TRBJ2-5
CASSEVRTGGYTF TGTGCCAGCAGTGAAGTCCGCACGGGGGGCTACACCTTC - TRBV6-1 - TRBJ1-2
CASSPRAAYTDTQYF TGTGCCAGCAGTCCCCGGGCGGCCTACACAGATACGCAGTATTTT - TRBV27 - TRBJ2-3
CSARWDLGAFF TGCAGTGCCAGGTGGGACCTTGGAGCTTTCTTT - TRBV20-1 - TRBJ1-1
CASSQDEYNPRSETQYF TGCGCCAGCAGCCAAGATGAGTACAACCCCAGATCAGAGACCCAGTACTTC - TRBV4-1 - TRBJ2-5
CASTRRDAPGRTNSPLHF TGTGCCAGCACTCGAAGGGACGCCCCGGGACGGACGAATTCACCCCTCCACTTT - TRBV2 - TRBJ1-6
CASGLRAGDNTGELFF TGTGCCAGCGGACTACGGGCGGGGGATAACACCGGGGAGCTGTTTTTT - TRBV11-2 TRBD2 TRBJ2-2
CASSDGPDTIYF TGTGCCAGCAGCGATGGACCGGACACCATATATTTT - TRBV7-9 - TRBJ1-3
CASSYSHRAITGELFF TGTGCCAGCAGTTACTCCCACAGGGCGATAACCGGGGAGCTGTTTTTT - TRBV6-5 - TRBJ2-2
CASSPPSGEQYF TGTGCCAGCAGCCCCCCCAGCGGCGAGCAGTACTTC few TRBV6-6 - TRBJ2-7
CASNNRQGVAFF TGTGCCAGCAACAATAGACAGGGGGTGGCTTTCTTT - TRBV7-9 TRBD1 TRBJ1-1
CASSFGGTGTAKNIQYF TGTGCCAGCAGCTTCGGGGGAACCGGGACAGCCAAAAACATTCAGTACTTC - TRBV27 - TRBJ2-4
CASSSSGPSSYNEQFF TGTGCCAGCAGTTCTTCAGGGCCGAGCTCCTACAATGAGCAGTTCTTC - TRBV25-1 - TRBJ2-1
CASSLAQETQYF TGCGCCAGCAGCTTGGCCCAAGAGACCCAGTACTTC - TRBV5-1 - TRBJ2-5
CASSEVGQGVTEAFF TGTGCCAGCAGTGAAGTCGGACAGGGGGTCACTGAAGCTTTCTTT - TRBV2 TRBD1 TRBJ1-1
CASSLGQGADYGYTF TGTGCCAGCAGCCTAGGACAGGGGGCTGACTATGGCTACACCTTC once TRBV5-4 TRBD1 TRBJ1-2
CAWNGQGASYNSPLHF TGTGCCTGGAATGGACAGGGGGCATCCTATAATTCACCCCTCCACTTT - TRBV30 TRBD1 TRBJ1-6
CASSLRRGGPQYF TGTGCCAGCAGCCTAAGAAGGGGGGGGCCGCAGTACTTC - TRBV11-1 - TRBJ2-7
CASSYTVNTEAFF TGCGCCAGCAGCTATACAGTGAACACTGAAGCTTTCTTT once TRBV5-1 - TRBJ1-1
CASSTGRDGYTF TGTGCCAGTAGCACAGGGAGGGATGGCTACACCTTC - TRBV2 - TRBJ1-2
CASSESSGVQETQYF TGCGCCAGCAGTGAGTCGTCGGGAGTCCAAGAGACCCAGTACTTC - TRBV10-1 - TRBJ2-5
CASSSGGDPTQPQHF TGTGCCAGCAGTTCCGGTGGAGACCCCACTCAGCCCCAGCATTTT - TRBV7-9 - TRBJ1-5
CASSYAGRAYGYTF TGTGCCAGCAGTTACGCCGGCAGGGCCTATGGCTACACCTTC - TRBV6-5 - TRBJ1-2
CASSSGTGPSYEQYF TGTGCCAGCAGCTCTGGGACAGGTCCTTCCTACGAGCAGTACTTC - TRBV7-3 TRBD1 TRBJ2-7
CASSGGVNTGELFF TGTGCCAGCAGTGGCGGTGTGAACACCGGGGAGCTGTTTTTT once TRBV7-2 - TRBJ2-2
CASSFLGAFYGYTF TGTGCCAGCAGCTTCCTAGGGGCGTTCTATGGCTACACCTTC - TRBV7-2 - TRBJ1-2
CASSPSRKLFF TGTGCCAGCAGCCCATCCCGAAAACTGTTTTTT - TRBV28 - TRBJ1-4
CASSVTPGQGRDEQYF TGTGCCAGTAGTGTAACTCCGGGACAGGGGAGGGACGAGCAGTACTTC few TRBV19 TRBD1 TRBJ2-7
CASSVVVAGSTDTQYF TGTGCCAGCAGCGTAGTGGTGGCGGGGTCGACAGATACGCAGTATTTT - TRBV9 - TRBJ2-3
CASSFTGENTEAFF TGCGCCAGCAGCTTTACAGGGGAAAACACTGAAGCTTTCTTT - TRBV5-1 TRBD1 TRBJ1-1
CASSEWGNLPNEQFF TGTGCCAGCAGTGAATGGGGTAATCTTCCTAATGAGCAGTTCTTC - TRBV25-1 - TRBJ2-1